The next 27 T cell receptor beta chains were all read from a single sample in a study of CD8 T cells in ankylosing spondylitis. A single record per CDR3 protein comes from TCRdb applying MiXCR to the 5' RACE reads. This sample yields about 36,000 distinct CDR3 sequences, of which about 6% are seen a single time; approximately 12% belongs to the top ten. The source material was blood, either unsorted or a sorted T cell fraction (not recorded which). The receptor set was obtained from a male donor with ankylosing spondylitis or in good health (not recorded which).

Many counts were recorded for this clonotype. At one end, the junction sequence differs from germline, possibly due to a read error. DNA of the CDR3: TGTGCTAGCAGCTTAGATAGCTCTGGGGCCAACGTCCTGACTTTC. Encoded protein: CASSLDSSGANVLTF. This chain joins TRBV2 and TRBJ2-6; unclear D gene. This CDR3 contains 15 residues. Looked up from germline, CDR1 is SNHLY and CDR2 is FYNNEI.

This clonotype was detected many times. This sequence joins TRBV5-1 and TRBJ1-6; D is possibly TRBD1 (6 bases). The CDR3 runs to 14 residues. Germline lookup yields CDR1 SGHRS and CDR2 YFSETQ. V was trimmed by 5 bases and J by 7 bases, leaving 13 bases between them. The CDR3 region is CASSRQGRNSPLHF. CDR3 nucleotide sequence: TGCGCCAGCAGTCGTCAGGGGAGAAATTCACCCCTCCACTTT.

This clonotype occurred many times. This chain links TRBV6-4 with TRBJ2-7; 7 nucleotides align to TRBD2. With V trimmed by 8 bases and J by 3 bases, 4 bases remained unmatched. Germline V gene data show CDR1 as MRHNA and CDR2 as SNTAGT. This CDR3 is 12 amino acids long. The CDR3 sequence: CASGRGFYEQYF. In nucleotides, the CDR3 is TGTGCCAGCGGGCGGGGGTTCTACGAGCAGTACTTC.

This clonotype has ten or more counts. The chain couples TRBV6-2 or TRBV6-3 to TRBJ1-5; D remains ambiguous. Germline CDR1 and CDR2: MNHEY and SVGEGT. Trimming cost V 5 bases and J 5 bases, with 7 bases left between them. This CDR3 region has 12 residues. CDR3 residues: CASSSPYQPQHF. CDR3 in DNA: TGTGCCAGCAGTAGTCCCTATCAGCCCCAGCATTTT.

At least ten counts were recorded for this clonotype. The CDR3 DNA sequence: TGTGCCAGCAGCAACAGGGGCGGGATCACAGATACGCAGTATTTT. Residues: CASSNRGGITDTQYF. V gene TRBV7-9 combines with J gene TRBJ2-3; weak D call: TRBD1 (7 bases). Germline loops: CDR1 SEHNR, CDR2 FQNEAQ (reference sequence). V dropped 5 bases and J dropped 2 bases, with 14 bases sitting between them. This CDR3 has 15 residues.

This clonotype has at least ten counts. The rearrangement joins TRBV28 to TRBJ1-4; D unresolved. With 8 bases removed from V and 5 bases from J, the gap between germline ends came to 6 bases. Germline V CDR1 and CDR2: MDHEN, SYDVKM. The CDR3 has 11 amino acids. CDR3 residues: CASVRNEKLFF. In DNA form, the CDR3 reads TGTGCCAGCGTACGGAATGAAAAACTGTTTTTT.

In its sample, this clonotype was seen many times. The J gene is TRBJ2-3, the V gene TRBV18; 8 positions match TRBD1. The junction had 5 bases not matched to a gene; V was cut back by 3 bases and J by 6 bases. The CDR3 has 14 residues. CDR1 KGHSH and CDR2 LQKENI come from the germline V gene. CDR3 DNA: TGTGCCAGCTCACCGCGGCAGGGGGCGGATACGCAGTATTTT. It encodes CASSPRQGADTQYF. The full variable domain, completed using reference TRBV18 and TRBJ2-3, is NAGVMQNPRHLVRRRGQEARLRCSPMKGHSHVYWYRQLPEEGLKFMVYLQKENIIDESGMPKERFSAEFPKEGPSILRIQQVVRGDSAAYFCASSPRQGADTQYFGPGTRLTVL.

This clonotype has ten or more counts. V is TRBV20-1 and J is TRBJ2-1; 9 bases are shared with TRBD2. V shed 6 bases, J shed 0 bases, and the junction held 3 bases outside the gene matches. Germline values: CDR1 DFQATT, CDR2 SNEGSKA (reference sequence). The CDR3 contains 14 residues. CDR3 sequence reads: CSAKAGGSYNEQFF. The CDR3 DNA sequence: TGCAGTGCAAAAGCGGGAGGCTCCTACAATGAGCAGTTCTTC.

About this clonotype itself: The junction does not match germline at one end; this may be a read error. This chain connects TRBV5-1 to TRBJ2-5; D gene uncertain. Germline assignment: CDR1 SGHRS and CDR2 YFSETQ. The CDR3 sequence is 14 residues long. CDR3 DNA: TGCGCCAGCAGCTTCAGACTCGGGCAAGGGACCCAGTACTTC. The encoded protein is CASSFRLGQGTQYF.

This clonotype was detected ten times or more. V usage is TRBV20-1 and J usage is TRBJ1-2; no reliable D call. Deletions cut 0 bases from V and 7 bases from J, with 21 bases between. CDR1 is DFQATT, CDR2 SNEGSKA, per germline (reference sequence). The CDR3 is 16 amino acids. Here the CDR3 DNA reads TGCAGTGCTAGAGATTATCAATGGGCGCGAGTGGGTGGCTACACCTTC. Translated, it gives CSARDYQWARVGGYTF.

There are many counts of this clonotype. The chain uses TRBV4-3 and TRBJ2-7; no clear D gene. The V gene lost 4 bases and the J gene lost 3 bases, with 10 bases spanning the gap. The germline V gene has CDR1 LGHNA and CDR2 YSLEER. The CDR3 is 13 residues long. For the CDR3, the DNA is TGCGCCAGCAGCCGAGGATCGAACTACGAGCAGTACTTC. Translation gives CASSRGSNYEQYF.

This clonotype was seen repeatedly, ten times or more. The chain is built from TRBV12-3 or TRBV12-4 and TRBJ2-2, with a weak D call TRBD1 (6 bases). V lost 6 bases to trimming and J lost 6 bases, with 17 bases between them. CDR3 length: 15 amino acids. The CDR3 reads CASRLAGAPAGELFF. CDR3 bases: TGTGCCAGCAGGTTGGCAGGGGCACCCGCCGGGGAGCTGTTTTTT.

This clonotype was counted ten times or more. This chain links TRBV12-3 or TRBV12-4 with TRBJ1-5, with 7 bases matching TRBD1. The CDR3 contains 14 residues. J gave up 0 bases and V 8 bases, and 4 bases lay outside the gene matches. The DNA of the CDR3 is TGTGCCAGCCGCCCAGGGGGTAGCAATCAGCCCCAGCATTTT. This codes for CASRPGGSNQPQHF.

This clonotype was detected many times. The chain joins TRBV2 to TRBJ2-4; tentatively, D is TRBD1 or TRBD2 (5 bases each). The CDR3 has 16 amino acids. The V end was cut by 2 bases, the J end by 3 bases, with 14 bases between. The V gene's germline CDR1 is SNHLY and CDR2 FYNNEI. Written as DNA, the CDR3 is TGTGCCAGCAGTGAAAAGCGAGGGGAAGGCAAAAACATTCAGTACTTC. As protein: CASSEKRGEGKNIQYF.

Many counts were recorded for this clonotype. This chain links TRBV20-1 with TRBJ2-7; D is unclear. This CDR3 spans 13 amino acids. The germline V and J ends were trimmed by 0 bases and 3 bases, with 9 bases remaining between them. CDR1 and CDR2 (germline): DFQATT, SNEGSKA (reference sequence). CDR3 protein: CSARDKKGYEQYF. For the CDR3, the DNA is TGCAGTGCTAGAGATAAGAAGGGCTACGAGCAGTACTTC.

The chain's CDR3 is CASSFRSDTQYF. Written as DNA, the CDR3 is TGTGCCAGCAGCTTCCGGTCAGATACGCAGTATTTT. This sequence joins TRBV7-4 and TRBJ2-3; D gene uncertain. The CDR3 spans 12 residues. Per the germline V gene, CDR1 is SGHVT and CDR2 is SQSDAQ. The V and J ends lost 3 bases and 4 bases respectively, with 5 bases between them.

This clonotype was recorded many times. The rearrangement links TRBV5-1 to TRBJ2-2, with TRBD2 as a possible D gene (6 bases). Germline V gene data show CDR1 as SGHRS and CDR2 as YFSETQ. The germline V and J ends were trimmed by 4 bases and 2 bases, with 15 bases remaining between them. The CDR3 consists of 16 residues. The CDR3, as DNA: TGCGCCAGCAGCCTTATGTGGAGGGTAAACACCGGGGAGCTGTTTTTT. Its translation: CASSLMWRVNTGELFF.

This clonotype was counted at least ten times. The chain joins TRBV18 to TRBJ2-3, with 7 positions matching TRBD1. The CDR3 is made up of 14 amino acids. V lost 4 bases to trimming and J lost 6 bases; unmatched junction nucleotides: 7. The germline V gene encodes CDR1 KGHSH and CDR2 LQKENI. The CDR3 is CASSRQGAEDTQYF. The CDR3 DNA sequence: TGTGCCAGCTCACGACAGGGTGCGGAGGATACGCAGTATTTT.

This clonotype has at least ten counts. The V gene is TRBV4-3, the J gene TRBJ2-3; 7 bases align to TRBD2. In germline, CDR1 is LGHNA, CDR2 YSLEER. The CDR3 loop spans 18 amino acids. The junction had 18 bases not matched to a gene; V was cut back by 0 bases and J by 9 bases. The chain's CDR3 is CASSQDTPRGAGDPTQYF. The DNA for the CDR3 is TGCGCCAGCAGCCAAGATACCCCCCGAGGGGCGGGGGACCCAACGCAGTATTTT.

This clonotype was recorded many times. The rearrangement links TRBV12-3 or TRBV12-4 to TRBJ2-1, with D perhaps TRBD1 (6 bases). The CDR3 totals 15 residues. Trimming cost V 6 bases and J 0 bases, with 12 bases left between them. The CDR3 protein is CASRVWTASYNEQFF. In nucleotides, the CDR3 is TGTGCCAGCAGAGTATGGACAGCCTCCTACAATGAGCAGTTCTTC.

At least ten counts were recorded for this clonotype. The V gene is TRBV4-2, the J gene TRBJ1-5; D is possibly TRBD1 (5 bases). The CDR3 is 15 amino acids. Germline assignment: CDR1 LGHNA and CDR2 YNFKEQ. V was shortened by 2 bases and J by 5 bases, with 13 bases between the two germline ends. The CDR3 DNA reads as TGTGCCAGCAGCCAACAGCAGGGTATTGATCAGCCCCAGCATTTT. It yields the protein CASSQQQGIDQPQHF.

At least ten counts were recorded for this clonotype. The rearrangement uses TRBV5-1 and TRBJ2-3, with D possibly being TRBD1 or TRBD2 (5 bases each). The CDR3 consists of 16 residues. Germline loops: CDR1 SGHRS, CDR2 YFSETQ. Trimming took 5 bases from V and 0 from J, leaving 16 bases between them. The CDR3 sequence: CASSYGATPSTDTQYF. CDR3 DNA sequence: TGCGCCAGCAGTTACGGGGCTACCCCTAGCACAGATACGCAGTATTTT. The full variable domain, in which reference TRBV5-1 and TRBJ2-3 provide the parts outside the CDR3, is KAGVTQTPRYLIKTRGQQVTLSCSPISGHRSVSWYQQTPGQGLQFLFEYFSETQRNKGNFPGRFSGRQFSNSRSEMNVSTLELGDSALYLCASSYGATPSTDTQYFGPGTRLTVL.

Notes on this clonotype: A read error may be the cause here, since a much bigger clone is one base away. The chain has TRBV18 and TRBJ2-2; D is unresolved. This CDR3 has 12 residues. Germline V CDR1 and CDR2: KGHSH, LQKENI. Between the trimmed V and J ends, which lost 8 bases and 6 bases, there was a span of 10 bases. CDR3 nucleotides: TGTGCCAGCATCCCGTCCCCCGGGGAGCTGTTTTTT. Amino acids: CASIPSPGELFF.

This clonotype was recorded many times. The rearrangement links TRBV5-1 to TRBJ2-7, with a tentative D call TRBD1 (7 bases). CDR1 is SGHRS, CDR2 YFSETQ, per germline. The CDR3 extends over 14 amino acids. Trimming took off 0 bases at V and 5 bases at J, with 12 bases between the two ends. The CDR3: CASSLASGGNEQYF. CDR3 DNA: TGCGCCAGCAGCTTGGCCTCAGGGGGGAACGAGCAGTACTTC.

The sample holds many counts of this clonotype. The chain recombines TRBV12-3 or TRBV12-4 with TRBJ1-6; D gene unclear. The CDR3 has 14 amino acids. Trimming pared 0 bases from V and 14 bases from J, leaving 14 bases between. The CDR3 protein is CASSLAMVGVSLHF. The CDR3 DNA sequence: TGTGCCAGCAGTTTAGCGATGGTTGGGGTTTCCCTCCACTTT.

This clonotype was observed at least ten times. This chain links TRBV20-1 with TRBJ2-2; 9 nucleotides match TRBD1. This CDR3 comprises 14 residues. V was clipped by 3 bases and J by 4 bases; unmatched bases: 3. From germline, CDR1 is DFQATT and CDR2 SNEGSKA (reference sequence). CDR3 region: CSARGTGTTGELFF. CDR3 DNA: TGCAGTGCTAGGGGGACAGGGACCACCGGGGAGCTGTTTTTT.

This clonotype was counted at least ten times. This chain links TRBV5-5 with TRBJ2-3, with 7 bases fitting TRBD1. The CDR3 extends over 16 amino acids. CDR1 SGHKS and CDR2 YYEKEE come from the germline V gene (reference sequence). The trim removed 2 bases at V and 4 bases at J, leaving 10 bases unmatched. The CDR3 DNA follows: TGTGCCAGCAGCTTATACAGGGGTGGGGTACCAGATACGCAGTATTTT. Translating it yields CASSLYRGGVPDTQYF.